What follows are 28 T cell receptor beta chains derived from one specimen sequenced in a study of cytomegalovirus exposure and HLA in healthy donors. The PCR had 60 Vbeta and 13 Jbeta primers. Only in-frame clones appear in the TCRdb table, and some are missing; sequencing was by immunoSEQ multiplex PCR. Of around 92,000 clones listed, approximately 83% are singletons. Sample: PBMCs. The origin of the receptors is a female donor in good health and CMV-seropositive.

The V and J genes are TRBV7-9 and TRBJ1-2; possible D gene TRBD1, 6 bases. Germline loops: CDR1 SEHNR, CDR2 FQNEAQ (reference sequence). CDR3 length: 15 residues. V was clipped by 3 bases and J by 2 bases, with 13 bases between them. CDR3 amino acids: CASSFLQGRNYGYTF. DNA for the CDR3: TGTGCCAGCAGCTTCCTCCAGGGGAGAAACTATGGCTACACCTTC.

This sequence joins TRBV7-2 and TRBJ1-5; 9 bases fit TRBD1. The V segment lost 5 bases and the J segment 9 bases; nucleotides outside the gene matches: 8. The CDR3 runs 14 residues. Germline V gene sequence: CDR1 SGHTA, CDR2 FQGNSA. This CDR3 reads CASSLGQGVWPQHF. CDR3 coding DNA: TGTGCCAGCAGCCTGGGACAGGGTGTTTGGCCCCAGCATTTT.

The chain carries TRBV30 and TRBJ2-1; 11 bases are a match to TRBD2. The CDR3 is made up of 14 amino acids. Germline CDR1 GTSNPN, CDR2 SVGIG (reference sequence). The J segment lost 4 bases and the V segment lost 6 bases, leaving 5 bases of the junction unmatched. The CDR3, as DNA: TGTGCCTGTCCGGGACTAGCGGTTTACAATGAGCAGTTCTTC. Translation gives CACPGLAVYNEQFF.

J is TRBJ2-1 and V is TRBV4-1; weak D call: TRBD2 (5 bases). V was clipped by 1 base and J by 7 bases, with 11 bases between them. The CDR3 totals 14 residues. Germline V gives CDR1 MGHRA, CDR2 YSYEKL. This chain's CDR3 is CASSQGASPNEQFF. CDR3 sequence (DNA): TGCGCCAGCAGCCAAGGAGCTAGCCCAAATGAGCAGTTCTTC.

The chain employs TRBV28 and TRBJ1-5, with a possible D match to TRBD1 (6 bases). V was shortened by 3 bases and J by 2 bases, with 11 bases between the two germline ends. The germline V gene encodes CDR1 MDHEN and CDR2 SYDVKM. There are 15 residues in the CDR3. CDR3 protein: CASSFGGGGNQPQHF. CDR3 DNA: TGTGCCAGCAGTTTCGGGGGGGGCGGCAATCAGCCCCAGCATTTT.

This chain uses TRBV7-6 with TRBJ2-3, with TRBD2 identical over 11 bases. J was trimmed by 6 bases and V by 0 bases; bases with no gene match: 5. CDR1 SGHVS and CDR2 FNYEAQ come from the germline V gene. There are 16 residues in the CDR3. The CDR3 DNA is TGTGCCAGCAGCTTAGCTAGCGGGAGGGCCCGGGATACGCAGTATTTT. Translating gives CASSLASGRARDTQYF.

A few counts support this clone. CDR3 DNA sequence: TGTGCCACCAGCAGAGATCACGGGGATACTGAAGCTTTCTTT. Translation gives CATSRDHGDTEAFF. V usage is TRBV15 and J usage is TRBJ1-1; no firm D call. Trimming took 0 bases from V and 5 from J, leaving 10 bases between them. Germline V gene sequence: CDR1 LNHNV, CDR2 YYDKDF (reference sequence). The CDR3 loop spans 14 amino acids. The full variable domain, in which reference TRBV15 and TRBJ1-1 provide the parts outside the CDR3, is DAMVIQNPRYQVTQFGKPVTLSCSQTLNHNVMYWYQQKSSQAPKLLFHYYDKDFNNEADTPDNFQSRRPNTSFCFLDIRSPGLGDTAMYLCATSRDHGDTEAFFGQGTRLTVV.

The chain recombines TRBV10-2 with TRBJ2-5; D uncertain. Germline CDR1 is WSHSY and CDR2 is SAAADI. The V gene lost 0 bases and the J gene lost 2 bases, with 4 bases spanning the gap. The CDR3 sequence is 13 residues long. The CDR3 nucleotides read TGCGCCAGCAGTGAGTCGAGGCAAGAGACCCAGTACTTC. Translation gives CASSESRQETQYF.

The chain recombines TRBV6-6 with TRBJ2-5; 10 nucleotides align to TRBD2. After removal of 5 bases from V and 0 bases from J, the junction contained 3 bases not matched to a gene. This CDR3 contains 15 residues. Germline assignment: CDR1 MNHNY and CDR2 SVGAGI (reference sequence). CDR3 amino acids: CASSRSGRDQETQYF. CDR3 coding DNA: TGTGCCAGCAGTAGAAGCGGGAGGGACCAAGAGACCCAGTACTTC.

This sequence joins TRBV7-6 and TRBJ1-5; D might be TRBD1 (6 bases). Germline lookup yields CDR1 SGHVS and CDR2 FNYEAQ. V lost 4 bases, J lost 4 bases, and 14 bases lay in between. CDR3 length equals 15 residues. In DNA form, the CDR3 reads TGTGCCAGCAGCTCACTACAGGGCCCTAATCAGCCCCAGCATTTT. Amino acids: CASSSLQGPNQPQHF.

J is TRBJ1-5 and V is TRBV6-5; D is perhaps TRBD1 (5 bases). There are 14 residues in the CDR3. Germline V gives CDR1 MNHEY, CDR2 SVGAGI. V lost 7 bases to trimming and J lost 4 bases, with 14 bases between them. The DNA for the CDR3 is TGTGCCAGCAACCAGGGAGGTGGAAATCAGCCCCAGCATTTT. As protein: CASNQGGGNQPQHF.

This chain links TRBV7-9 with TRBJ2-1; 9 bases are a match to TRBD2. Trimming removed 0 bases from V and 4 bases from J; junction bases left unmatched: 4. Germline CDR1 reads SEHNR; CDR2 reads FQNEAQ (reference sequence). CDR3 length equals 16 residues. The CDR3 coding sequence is TGTGCCAGCAGCTTAGCCGGCGGGGGGGAATACAATGAGCAGTTCTTC. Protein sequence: CASSLAGGGEYNEQFF.

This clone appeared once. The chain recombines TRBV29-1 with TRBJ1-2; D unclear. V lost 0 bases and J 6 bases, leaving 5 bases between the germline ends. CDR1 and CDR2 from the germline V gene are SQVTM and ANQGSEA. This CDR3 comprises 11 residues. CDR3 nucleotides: TGCAGCGTTGAAGACAGGAATGGCTACACCTTC. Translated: CSVEDRNGYTF.

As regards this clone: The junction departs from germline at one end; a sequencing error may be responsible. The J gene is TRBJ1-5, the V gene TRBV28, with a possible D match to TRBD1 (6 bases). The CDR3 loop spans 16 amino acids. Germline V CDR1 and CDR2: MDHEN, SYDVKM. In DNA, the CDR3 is TGTGCCAGCAGACTAAGGGGAGGGGGAAGCAGTCAGCCCCAGCATTTT. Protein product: CASRLRGGGSSQPQHF.

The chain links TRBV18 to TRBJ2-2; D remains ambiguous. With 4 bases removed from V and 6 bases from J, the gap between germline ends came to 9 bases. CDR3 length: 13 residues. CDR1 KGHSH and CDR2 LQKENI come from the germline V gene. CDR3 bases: TGTGCCAGCTCACGGTCGGTCTCCGGGGAGCTGTTTTTT. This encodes CASSRSVSGELFF.

The CDR3: CASQRGAIGTQYF. For the CDR3, the DNA is TGTGCCAGCCAGCGGGGGGCCATAGGTACGCAGTATTTT. V and J are TRBV6-5 and TRBJ2-3; the match to TRBD2 covers 9 bases. V lost 8 bases and J lost 8; bases outside the gene matches: 8. Germline lookup yields CDR1 MNHEY and CDR2 SVGAGI. The length of the CDR3 is 13 residues.

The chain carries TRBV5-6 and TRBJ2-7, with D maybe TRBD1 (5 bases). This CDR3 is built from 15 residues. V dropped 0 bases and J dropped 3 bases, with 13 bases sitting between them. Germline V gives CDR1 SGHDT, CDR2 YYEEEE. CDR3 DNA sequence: TGTGCCAGCAGCTTGGTTCCAGGGTCGGGCTACGAGCAGTACTTC. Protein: CASSLVPGSGYEQYF.

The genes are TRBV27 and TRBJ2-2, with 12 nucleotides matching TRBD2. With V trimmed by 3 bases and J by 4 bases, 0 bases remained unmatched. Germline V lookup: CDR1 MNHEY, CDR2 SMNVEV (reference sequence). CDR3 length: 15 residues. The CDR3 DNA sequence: TGTGCCAGCAGTTTGACTAGCGGGGGCACCGGGGAGCTGTTTTTT. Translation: CASSLTSGGTGELFF.

This CDR3 is CASSPLDRSYNEQFF. CDR3 nucleotide sequence: TGTGCCAGCTCACCGTTAGACAGGAGCTACAATGAGCAGTTCTTC. The chain is built from TRBV18 and TRBJ2-1; D is possibly TRBD1 (6 bases). The germline V gene encodes CDR1 KGHSH and CDR2 LQKENI. The CDR3 runs to 15 residues. V gave up 3 bases and J gave up 3 bases, with 12 bases separating them.

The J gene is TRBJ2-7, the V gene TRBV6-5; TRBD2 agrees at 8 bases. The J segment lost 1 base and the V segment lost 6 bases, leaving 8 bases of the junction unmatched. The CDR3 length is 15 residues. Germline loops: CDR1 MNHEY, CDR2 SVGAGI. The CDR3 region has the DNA TGTGCCAGCAGCCCGTCACGGGGGGGTTCCTACGAGCAGTACTTC. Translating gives CASSPSRGGSYEQYF.

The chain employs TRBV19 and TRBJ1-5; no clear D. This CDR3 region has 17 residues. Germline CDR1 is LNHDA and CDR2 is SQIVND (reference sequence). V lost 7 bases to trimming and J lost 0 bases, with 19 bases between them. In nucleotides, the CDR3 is TGTGCCAGTACTCCAGAAGTTTTTGTGGTTAGCAATCAGCCCCAGCATTTT. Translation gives CASTPEVFVVSNQPQHF.

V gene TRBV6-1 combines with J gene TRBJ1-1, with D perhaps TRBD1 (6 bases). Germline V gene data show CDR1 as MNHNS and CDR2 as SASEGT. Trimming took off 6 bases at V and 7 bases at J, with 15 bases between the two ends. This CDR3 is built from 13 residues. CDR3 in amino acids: CASSSTGASEAFF. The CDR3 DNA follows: TGTGCCAGCAGCTCGACAGGAGCCAGTGAAGCTTTCTTT.

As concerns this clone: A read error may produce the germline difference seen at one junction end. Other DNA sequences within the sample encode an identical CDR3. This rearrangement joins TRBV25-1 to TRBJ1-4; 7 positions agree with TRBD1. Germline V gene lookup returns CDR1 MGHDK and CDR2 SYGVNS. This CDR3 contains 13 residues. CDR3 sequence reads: CASSRGSNEKLFF. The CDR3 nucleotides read TGTGCCAGCAGCAGGGGGTCTAATGAAAAACTATTTTTT.

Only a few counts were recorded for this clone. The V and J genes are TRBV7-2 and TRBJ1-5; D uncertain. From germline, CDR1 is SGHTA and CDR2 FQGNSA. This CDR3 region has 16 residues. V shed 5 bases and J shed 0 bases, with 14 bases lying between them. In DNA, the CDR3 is TGTGCCAGCAGCCATCAGCCGGACTATAGCAATCAGCCCCAGCATTTT. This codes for CASSHQPDYSNQPQHF.

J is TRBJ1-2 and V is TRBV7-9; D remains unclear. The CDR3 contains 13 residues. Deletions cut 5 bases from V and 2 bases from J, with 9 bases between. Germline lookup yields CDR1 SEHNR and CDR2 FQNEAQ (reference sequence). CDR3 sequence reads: CASSTGKNYGYTF. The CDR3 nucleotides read TGTGCCAGCAGCACCGGGAAGAACTATGGCTACACCTTC. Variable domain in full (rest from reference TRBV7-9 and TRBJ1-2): DTGVSQNPRHKITKRGQNVTFRCDPISEHNRLYWYRQTLGQGPEFLTYFQNEAQLEKSRLLSDRFSAERPKGSFSTLEIQRTEQGDSAMYLCASSTGKNYGYTFGSGTRLTVV.

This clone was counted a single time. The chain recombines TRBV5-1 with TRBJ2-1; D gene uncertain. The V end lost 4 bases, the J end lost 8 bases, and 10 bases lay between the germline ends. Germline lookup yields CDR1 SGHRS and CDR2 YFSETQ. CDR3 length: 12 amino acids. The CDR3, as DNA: TGCGCCAGCAGCCCCCTTGGCCATGAGCAGTTCTTC. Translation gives CASSPLGHEQFF.

The CDR3 protein is CASSGGSTGGQFF. In nucleotides, the CDR3 is TGTGCCAGCAGTGGCGGGTCGACGGGAGGGCAGTTCTTC. The genes are TRBV2 and TRBJ2-1, with TRBD2 matching over 7 bases. CDR3 length equals 13 residues. The V gene's germline CDR1 is SNHLY and CDR2 FYNNEI. V lost 4 bases, J lost 12 bases, and 9 bases stayed unmatched.

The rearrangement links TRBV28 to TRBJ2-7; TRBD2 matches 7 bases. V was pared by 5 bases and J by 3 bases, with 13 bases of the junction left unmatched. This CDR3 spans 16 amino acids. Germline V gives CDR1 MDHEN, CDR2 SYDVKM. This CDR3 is CASSPLGGEVHYEQYF. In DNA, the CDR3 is TGTGCCAGCAGTCCCTTGGGGGGGGAGGTCCACTACGAGCAGTACTTC.